The 21 T cell receptor beta chains listed next were all sequenced from one sample in a study of cytomegalovirus exposure and HLA in healthy donors. The protocol was immunoSEQ multiplex PCR, while the TCRdb copy is restricted to in-frame clones and leaves out a portion. The sample yields about 180,000 clones, around 85% seen once. The sequenced sample consisted of PBMCs. All receptors derive from a man between 18 and 35 years old in good health and CMV-seropositive.

The chain recombines TRBV5-1 with TRBJ2-1, with a possible D match to TRBD2 (5 bases). This CDR3 comprises 10 residues. Germline assignment: CDR1 SGHRS and CDR2 YFSETQ. V lost 7 bases and J 15 bases, leaving 14 bases between the germline ends. CDR3 sequence: CASPGFGWFF. CDR3 nucleotide sequence: TGCGCCAGCCCGGGATTCGGGTGGTTCTTC.

This clone has ten or more counts. The CDR3 sequence is CASRIAGVNGELFF. In nucleotides, the CDR3 is TGTGCCAGCAGGATAGCGGGAGTGAACGGGGAGCTGTTTTTT. The chain uses TRBV7-9 and TRBJ2-2, with 9 bases matching TRBD2. The CDR3 is made up of 14 amino acids. Germline loops: CDR1 SEHNR, CDR2 FQNEAQ (reference sequence). The ends lost 6 bases at V and 7 bases at J; junction bases unmatched: 6.

The CDR3, as DNA: TGCGCCAGCAGTGAGGCCCCTAGCGTTCAAGAGACCCAGTACTTC. Encoded protein: CASSEAPSVQETQYF. V is TRBV10-2 and J is TRBJ2-5; TRBD2 is a possible D gene (6 bases). CDR3 length equals 15 residues. In germline, CDR1 is WSHSY, CDR2 SAAADI. Trimming took off 2 bases at V and 2 bases at J, with 12 bases between the two ends.

The chain has TRBV28 and TRBJ2-4; D might be TRBD2 (6 bases). V gave up 8 bases and J gave up 3 bases, with 17 bases separating them. Germline CDR1 and CDR2: MDHEN and SYDVKM. This CDR3 spans 15 amino acids. The CDR3 nucleotides read TGTGCCAGCTCCCTAGGGCGGGGACGCAAAAACATTCAGTACTTC. Amino acids: CASSLGRGRKNIQYF.

This chain uses TRBV29-1 with TRBJ2-5; 10 bases map to TRBD1. The CDR3 totals 14 residues. J lost 3 bases, V lost 4 bases, and 5 bases had no gene match. The germline CDR1 and CDR2 sequences are SQVTM and ANQGSEA. The CDR3 nucleotides are TGCAGCGTTGCCGTAGGGACAGGGGAAGAGACCCAGTACTTC. Translation: CSVAVGTGEETQYF.

This chain connects TRBV30 to TRBJ2-5; D unclear. Germline V gene sequence: CDR1 GTSNPN, CDR2 SVGIG (reference sequence). Between the trimmed V and J ends, which lost 2 bases and 2 bases, there was a span of 24 bases. This CDR3 region has 18 residues. In DNA, the CDR3 is TGTGCCTGGAGTCCGACAACCCGTACCCTCTCCTTGCAAGAGACCCAGTACTTC. It specifies CAWSPTTRTLSLQETQYF.

The chain couples TRBV28 to TRBJ1-5; 9 bases are a match to TRBD1. Trimming cost V 6 bases and J 4 bases; bases outside gene matches: 7. Germline CDR1 reads MDHEN; CDR2 reads SYDVKM. This CDR3 contains 15 residues. The CDR3 loop reads CASSSTGGGNQPQHF. The CDR3 DNA reads TGTGCCAGCAGCTCGACAGGGGGTGGGAATCAGCCCCAGCATTTT. The entire variable domain, with the rest obtained from reference TRBV28 and TRBJ1-5, is as follows: DVKVTQSSRYLVKRTGEKVFLECVQDMDHENMFWYRQDPGLGLRLIYFSYDVKMKEKGDIPEGYSVSREKKERFSLILESASTNQTSMYLCASSSTGGGNQPQHFGDGTRLSIL.

The chain combines TRBV18 with TRBJ2-5, with 9 bases matching TRBD2. V gave up 0 bases and J gave up 4 bases; unmatched junction bases: 3. This CDR3 is 15 amino acids long. Germline CDR1 KGHSH, CDR2 LQKENI. CDR3 sequence (DNA): TGTGCCAGCTCACCACCGGGACTAGCCACAGAGACCCAGTACTTC. This translates into CASSPPGLATETQYF.

The gene calls are TRBV9 and TRBJ1-1, with 10 bases identical to TRBD1. The germline CDR1 and CDR2 sequences are SGDLS and YYNGEE. V shed 1 base and J 6 bases; nucleotides not matched to a gene: 15. The CDR3 is 18 residues long. The CDR3 spells CASSVTPGQGGPLAEAFF. CDR3 sequence (DNA): TGTGCCAGCAGCGTAACCCCCGGACAGGGGGGTCCGCTAGCTGAAGCTTTCTTT.

The chain employs TRBV27 and TRBJ2-3; 7 bases align to TRBD2. The CDR3 sequence is 16 residues long. CDR1 MNHEY and CDR2 SMNVEV come from the germline V gene (reference sequence). Unmatched junction bases numbered 10, after V lost 5 bases and J lost 2 bases. As DNA, the CDR3 is TGTGCCAGCAGTCCCCTTATGGGAGGGGACACAGATACGCAGTATTTT. Amino acid sequence: CASSPLMGGDTDTQYF.

CDR3 protein: CSVVRGQETQYF. CDR3 bases: TGCAGCGTTGTCAGGGGGCAAGAGACCCAGTACTTC. The rearrangement uses TRBV29-1 and TRBJ2-5, with 7 bases lining up with TRBD1. This CDR3 has 12 amino acids. The V gene's germline CDR1 is SQVTM and CDR2 ANQGSEA. Trimming removed 4 bases from V and 2 bases from J; junction bases left unmatched: 1. Full variable domain (missing parts from reference TRBV29-1 and TRBJ2-5): SAVISQKPSRDICQRGTSLTIQCQVDSQVTMMFWYRQQPGQSLTLIATANQGSEATYESGFVIDKFPISRPNLTFSTLTVSNMSPEDSSIYLCSVVRGQETQYFGPGTRLLVL.

This chain uses TRBV25-1 with TRBJ2-1; maybe TRBD2 (5 bases). Trimming stripped 5 bases from V and 1 base from J, with 15 bases between. This CDR3 spans 16 amino acids. CDR1 is MGHDK and CDR2 is SYGVNS in the germline V gene. The CDR3 region is CASSHVRTGSYNEQFF. The CDR3 DNA is TGTGCCAGCAGTCATGTCCGGACTGGGTCCTACAATGAGCAGTTCTTC.

The chain carries TRBV15 and TRBJ2-1; tentatively, D is TRBD2 (5 bases). The CDR3 has 15 residues. The germline CDR1 and CDR2 sequences are LNHNV and YYDKDF (reference sequence). V dropped 0 bases and J dropped 4 bases, with 10 bases sitting between them. CDR3 loop: CATSRDPGVYNEQFF. In nucleotides, the CDR3 is TGTGCCACCAGCAGAGATCCCGGGGTTTACAATGAGCAGTTCTTC.

This clone appeared once. The chain joins TRBV7-9 to TRBJ2-5, with 8 bases that match TRBD1. This CDR3 region has 16 residues. Germline assignment: CDR1 SEHNR and CDR2 FQNEAQ (reference sequence). The trim removed 5 bases at V and 1 base at J, leaving 9 bases unmatched. This CDR3 is CASSGQLGQGQETQYF. The DNA for the CDR3 is TGTGCCAGCAGCGGCCAACTAGGACAGGGCCAAGAGACCCAGTACTTC.

This clone was detected once. The chain recombines TRBV27 with TRBJ1-5, with D perhaps TRBD1 (6 bases). The CDR3 consists of 17 residues. Per germline, CDR1 MNHEY and CDR2 SMNVEV (reference sequence). The V end lost 0 bases, the J end lost 0 bases, and 12 bases lay between the germline ends. The CDR3 sequence is CASSLSTGPYSNQPQHF. Written as DNA, the CDR3 is TGTGCCAGCAGTTTATCCACAGGGCCTTATAGCAATCAGCCCCAGCATTTT.

This clone was observed once. V and J are TRBV11-3 and TRBJ1-3, with no clear D. V was clipped by 6 bases and J by 0 bases, with 9 bases between them. Germline CDR1 reads SGHNT; CDR2 reads YENEEA. The CDR3 loop spans 14 amino acids. CDR3 DNA sequence: TGTGCCAGCAGGTCCACAGACTCTGGAAACACCATATATTTT. Its protein product is CASRSTDSGNTIYF.

The V gene is TRBV7-8, the J gene TRBJ2-5; the match to TRBD2 covers 12 bases. The CDR3 length is 14 residues. Germline trimming cut 2 bases from V and 5 bases from J; bases unmatched to any gene: 0. Germline lookup yields CDR1 SGHVS and CDR2 FQNEAQ. Written as DNA, the CDR3 is TGTGCCAGCAGCTTAACTAGCGGGAGGGAGACCCAGTACTTC. Protein product: CASSLTSGRETQYF.

The chain couples TRBV7-2 to TRBJ1-1; the match to TRBD1 covers 7 bases. Germline V gives CDR1 SGHTA, CDR2 FQGNSA. V dropped 5 bases and J dropped 2; count of bases not matched to a gene: 5. The CDR3 totals 14 residues. The CDR3 region is CASSPGTANTEAFF. The CDR3 nucleotides are TGTGCCAGCAGCCCCGGGACAGCAAACACTGAAGCTTTCTTT.

This clone turned up a few times. This sequence joins TRBV27 and TRBJ2-1; the match to TRBD1 covers 7 bases. Per germline, CDR1 MNHEY and CDR2 SMNVEV (reference sequence). The CDR3 has 17 amino acids. Germline trimming cut 4 bases from V and 8 bases from J; bases unmatched to any gene: 17. For the CDR3, the DNA is TGTGCCAGCAGTTCCCCCCCGGGAAGGGGGCGCGTCGATGAGCAGTTCTTC. Translation gives CASSSPPGRGRVDEQFF.

The count of this clone is one. The V call is TRBV28, the J call TRBJ1-2, with 8 bases lining up with TRBD1. Germline CDR1 and CDR2: MDHEN and SYDVKM. J lost 1 base, V lost 7 bases, and 8 bases had no gene match. The CDR3 loop spans 15 amino acids. Here the CDR3 reads CASTPPGGRNYGYTF. CDR3 bases: TGTGCCAGCACCCCCCCAGGGGGCCGTAACTATGGCTACACCTTC.

J is TRBJ2-1 and V is TRBV6-1; 13 bases are shared with TRBD2. Per germline, CDR1 MNHNS and CDR2 SASEGT. The CDR3 has 15 amino acids. The J segment lost 9 bases and the V segment lost 6 bases, leaving 8 bases of the junction unmatched. CDR3 nucleotide sequence: TGTGCCAGCAGGGGGAGACTAGCGGGAGGCCGTGAGCAGTTCTTC. Translated: CASRGRLAGGREQFF.